One sample yielded the 24 T cell receptor beta chains listed below, sequenced in a study of T cell responses to AZD1222 COVID-19 vaccine. Some clones are missing from TCRdb's copy, which holds only in-frame ones; the method was immunoSEQ multiplex PCR. The profile shows roughly 200,000 clones, over 85% of them singletons. Sequenced here: peripheral blood, sampled 28 days after the second dose of the MenACWY control vaccine. The receptors here all came from an adult who received the MenACWY meningococcal vaccine as a control.

The CDR3 spells CASSPGLAGAYNEQFF. The CDR3 DNA reads TGTGCCAGCAGCCCGGGACTAGCGGGGGCCTACAATGAGCAGTTCTTC. The chain joins TRBV3-1 (or the pseudogene TRBV3-2) to TRBJ2-1; 14 bases fit TRBD2. The CDR3 extends over 16 amino acids. With V trimmed by 4 bases and J by 2 bases, 1 base remained unmatched. Germline CDR1 reads LGHDT; CDR2 reads YNNKEL (reference sequence).

The V call is TRBV7-9, the J call TRBJ1-4; D unclear. V was shortened by 2 bases and J by 8 bases, with 12 bases between the two germline ends. There are 14 residues in the CDR3. The germline gives CDR1 SEHNR, CDR2 FQNEAQ (reference sequence). CDR3 nucleotides: TGTGCCAGCAGCTTACTGGCCCTTGGAGAAAAACTGTTTTTT. Its protein product is CASSLLALGEKLFF.

V gene TRBV11-1 combines with J gene TRBJ2-7, with D perhaps being TRBD1 or TRBD2 (5 bases each). The CDR3 is 15 residues long. Looked up from germline, CDR1 is SGHAT and CDR2 is FQDESV (reference sequence). V was clipped by 4 bases and J by 4 bases, with 17 bases between them. CDR3 DNA: TGTGCCAGCAGCTATCTAGAGGGGCGCCTTTACGAGCAGTACTTC. It yields the protein CASSYLEGRLYEQYF.

CDR3 in amino acids: CAWSVYSIGQTPYNEQFF. In DNA form, the CDR3 reads TGTGCCTGGAGTGTATATTCGATAGGCCAAACTCCATACAATGAGCAGTTCTTC. The V gene is TRBV30, the J gene TRBJ2-1; no clear D. Trimming removed 0 bases at V and 4 bases at J, with 22 bases between. The V gene's germline CDR1 is GTSNPN and CDR2 SVGIG (reference sequence). The CDR3 is made up of 18 amino acids.

As DNA, the CDR3 is TGTGCCAGCAGCGTCGGGACAGGGAATTACTATGGCTACACCTTC. Translated: CASSVGTGNYYGYTF. The chain carries TRBV7-8 and TRBJ1-2; 9 bases are shared with TRBD1. J lost 3 bases, V lost 5 bases, and 7 bases had no gene match. This CDR3 is 15 amino acids long. The germline V gene encodes CDR1 SGHVS and CDR2 FQNEAQ.

The gene calls are TRBV18 and TRBJ2-3, with 9 bases that match TRBD2. J was trimmed by 5 bases and V by 5 bases; bases with no gene match: 5. This CDR3 comprises 14 residues. Germline CDR1 is KGHSH and CDR2 is LQKENI. The CDR3 reads CASSRSSGVDTQYF. CDR3 in DNA: TGTGCCAGCTCAAGGTCTAGCGGGGTAGATACGCAGTATTTT.

The chain has TRBV6-5 and TRBJ1-4, with D hard to call. In germline, CDR1 is MNHEY, CDR2 SVGAGI. The V end was cut by 7 bases, the J end by 0 bases, with 9 bases between. There are 14 residues in the CDR3. Here the CDR3 reads CASIRDTTNEKLFF. CDR3 nucleotides: TGTGCCAGCATCCGGGATACAACTAATGAAAAACTGTTTTTT.

This chain joins TRBV5-4 and TRBJ1-1; no definite D call. Germline V gives CDR1 SGHNT, CDR2 YYREEE (reference sequence). The CDR3 runs to 14 residues. V lost 4 bases and J lost 2, with 12 bases in between. The CDR3 sequence: CASSRPGGNTEAFF. The DNA of the CDR3 is TGTGCCAGCAGCCGCCCAGGTGGAAACACTGAAGCTTTCTTT.

This chain connects TRBV3-1 (or the pseudogene TRBV3-2) to TRBJ1-4; D might be TRBD1 (5 bases). Germline CDR1 reads LGHDT; CDR2 reads YNNKEL (reference sequence). The CDR3 is 15 residues long. V was trimmed by 0 bases and J by 8 bases, leaving 13 bases between them. The CDR3 DNA reads TGTGCCAGCAGCCAAGATCTGAGGGGTGGCGAAAAACTGTTTTTT. This gives the protein CASSQDLRGGEKLFF.

V and J are TRBV15 and TRBJ2-1; 9 bases line up with TRBD2. The germline gives CDR1 LNHNV, CDR2 YYDKDF (reference sequence). Trimming cost V 1 base and J 6 bases; bases outside gene matches: 4. The CDR3 runs to 15 residues. The CDR3 DNA reads as TGTGCCACCAGCAGAGTGGGACTAGCCCTCAATGAGCAGTTCTTC. Its translation is CATSRVGLALNEQFF.

For this clone: The junction shows a germline mismatch at one end, possibly a read error. The chain carries TRBV25-1 and TRBJ1-2; D uncertain. This CDR3 is built from 12 residues. CDR1 and CDR2 (germline): MGHDK, SYGVNS. The CDR3, as DNA: TGTGCCACCAGTCGATGGGGTTATGGCTACACCTTC. It specifies CATSRWGYGYTF.

The chain links TRBV18 to TRBJ1-1; 8 nucleotides line up with TRBD1. Trimming cost V 0 bases and J 11 bases; bases outside gene matches: 11. The CDR3 runs to 15 residues. CDR1 is KGHSH and CDR2 is LQKENI in the germline V gene. This CDR3 reads CASSPPRTGTPRAFF. CDR3 DNA sequence: TGTGCCAGCTCACCACCGCGGACAGGGACCCCACGGGCTTTCTTT.

The rearrangement uses TRBV19 and TRBJ1-6; D remains unclear. The length of the CDR3 is 13 residues. The V gene lost 6 bases and the J gene lost 5 bases, with 8 bases spanning the gap. The germline V gene has CDR1 LNHDA and CDR2 SQIVND (reference sequence). CDR3 protein: CASRYRDNSPLHF. The CDR3 region has the DNA TGTGCCAGTAGGTATAGAGATAATTCACCCCTCCACTTT.

The chain joins TRBV2 to TRBJ2-1; TRBD2 aligns across 9 bases. There are 17 residues in the CDR3. The J segment lost 5 bases and the V segment lost 6 bases, leaving 14 bases of the junction unmatched. CDR1 and CDR2 (germline): SNHLY, FYNNEI. Here the CDR3 DNA reads TGTGCCAGCAGGGCGTTTGGGGGTAGCGGGGGAGACAATGAGCAGTTCTTC. This gives the protein CASRAFGGSGGDNEQFF.

The rearrangement joins TRBV15 to TRBJ2-5; D remains unclear. The germline V gene has CDR1 LNHNV and CDR2 YYDKDF (reference sequence). V was cut by 0 bases and J by 4 bases, with 6 bases left in between. This CDR3 is built from 13 residues. The DNA of the CDR3 is TGTGCCACCAGCAGAGAACAAGCAGAGACCCAGTACTTC. It yields the protein CATSREQAETQYF.

This clone has only one observation. The V gene is TRBV7-2, the J gene TRBJ2-5; 9 bases are shared with TRBD2. The CDR3 has 15 residues. Germline V gives CDR1 SGHTA, CDR2 FQGNSA. The ends lost 1 base at V and 5 bases at J; junction bases unmatched: 5. CDR3 protein: CASSLGGGALETQYF. The CDR3 DNA sequence: TGTGCCAGCAGCTTAGGCGGGGGGGCCTTGGAGACCCAGTACTTC.

This clone has just a few counts. The chain uses TRBV6-5 and TRBJ1-2; a weak D match, TRBD1 (5 bases). The ends were cut back, 5 bases at V and 5 bases at J, with 12 bases in the middle. CDR1 and CDR2 from the germline V gene are MNHEY and SVGAGI. The CDR3 spans 13 residues. CDR3 nucleotide sequence: TGTGCCAGCAGTCGTGACAGACTTTATGGCTACACCTTC. It specifies CASSRDRLYGYTF.

The genes are TRBV7-3 and TRBJ2-2; D remains unclear. V gave up 0 bases and J gave up 1 base, with 9 bases separating them. CDR3 size: 16 residues. Germline V lookup: CDR1 SGHTA, CDR2 FQGTGA. Here the CDR3 DNA reads TGTGCCAGCAGCTTAACGAGCCCCATGAACACCGGGGAGCTGTTTTTT. This gives the protein CASSLTSPMNTGELFF.

The chain links TRBV18 to TRBJ2-1; no reliable D call. The germline CDR1 and CDR2 sequences are KGHSH and LQKENI. Trimming took 3 bases from V and 2 from J, leaving 8 bases between them. The length of the CDR3 is 14 residues. CDR3 nucleotides: TGTGCCAGCTCACCCAGGAGCCCCTACAATGAGCAGTTCTTC. Translating it yields CASSPRSPYNEQFF. The full variable domain, in which reference TRBV18 and TRBJ2-1 provide the parts outside the CDR3, is NAGVMQNPRHLVRRRGQEARLRCSPMKGHSHVYWYRQLPEEGLKFMVYLQKENIIDESGMPKERFSAEFPKEGPSILRIQQVVRGDSAAYFCASSPRSPYNEQFFGPGTRLTVL.

This chain joins TRBV5-1 and TRBJ2-3; D ambiguous. The V gene's germline CDR1 is SGHRS and CDR2 YFSETQ. The CDR3 is 15 residues long. Deletions cut 5 bases from V and 1 base from J, with 14 bases between. CDR3 nucleotides: TGCGCCAGCAGTAAAAGCCCTGGGGGCACAGATACGCAGTATTTT. It yields the protein CASSKSPGGTDTQYF.

The chain carries TRBV21-1 and TRBJ2-3; the D segment call TRBD1 is taken from the table without a DNA check. TRBV21-1 counts as a pseudogene. This CDR3 is built from 15 residues. CDR3 sequence (DNA): TGTGCCAGCAGCAAGGACAGGGGATTTTCAGATACGCAGTATTTT. Translated, it gives CASSKDRGFSDTQYF.

DNA for the CDR3: TGTGCCACAACAGGGGGGACTAATGAAAAACTGTTTTTT. Its protein is CATTGGTNEKLFF. J is TRBJ1-4 and V is TRBV12-3 or TRBV12-4; 8 positions match TRBD1. After removal of 10 bases from V and 2 bases from J, the junction contained 3 bases not matched to a gene. The CDR3 is 13 residues long.

J is TRBJ2-2 and V is TRBV7-2; tentative D call: TRBD2 (7 bases). V lost 1 base and J lost 6, with 18 bases in between. The CDR3 contains 17 residues. In germline, CDR1 is SGHTA, CDR2 FQGNSA. CDR3 amino acids: CASSLGGAGRGSGELFF. CDR3 coding DNA: TGTGCCAGCAGCTTAGGAGGTGCAGGGAGGGGGTCCGGGGAGCTGTTTTTT.

The chain employs TRBV5-1 and TRBJ1-1; 7 bases agree with TRBD1. With 0 bases clipped from V and 8 bases from J, the junction kept 7 bases outside the gene matches. CDR1 is SGHRS and CDR2 is YFSETQ in the germline V gene. This CDR3 comprises 14 residues. CDR3 region: CASSLGSHRGEAFF. The DNA of the CDR3 is TGCGCCAGCAGCTTGGGGTCCCACAGGGGAGAAGCTTTCTTT.